This is a list of T cell receptor beta chains from one sample in a study of regulatory T cells in long-lasting Graves disease. TCRdb fed the multiplex PCR reads into MiXCR, producing one record per CDR3 protein. There are 300,000 to 350,000 distinct CDR3 sequences in the sample; about 20% occur only once, and 29% lies in the top ten. The material was peripheral blood mononuclear cells (PBMCs), obtained when the disease was refractory, from a patient treated with antithyroid drugs. The receptors originated from a female donor with Graves disease. CDR3s leave out the opening cysteine and the closing phenylalanine or tryptophan. The order of the fields is clone size, J gene, D gene, V gene, CDR3 protein. A D gene is named only where the DNA matches it firmly. Size tells how often a clone was seen (once, few, many) or the class of an expanded clone, and some rows leave it out.

clone_size: NA; j_call: TRBJ1-1; d_call: NA; v_call: TRBV7-7; cdr3_aa: ASSLGTHTEAF
clone_size: many; j_call: TRBJ1-1; d_call: NA; v_call: TRBV6-5; cdr3_aa: ASSFGWTEAF
clone_size: many; j_call: TRBJ1-2; d_call: TRBD1; v_call: TRBV19; cdr3_aa: ASSWDRANYGYT
clone_size: NA; j_call: TRBJ2-7; d_call: NA; v_call: TRBV6-1; cdr3_aa: ASSSAHSYYEQY
clone_size: many; j_call: TRBJ1-2; d_call: NA; v_call: TRBV24-1; cdr3_aa: ATSDRGVNYGYT
clone_size: few; j_call: TRBJ2-5; d_call: NA; v_call: TRBV4-2; cdr3_aa: ASSQELRTGTGETQY
clone_size: many; j_call: TRBJ1-5; d_call: NA; v_call: TRBV30; cdr3_aa: AWGNDRSQPQH
clone_size: few; j_call: TRBJ2-7; d_call: NA; v_call: TRBV7-3; cdr3_aa: ASSTSFSSDEQY
clone_size: NA; j_call: TRBJ1-1; d_call: NA; v_call: TRBV6-1; cdr3_aa: ASRPGSTVAF
clone_size: many; j_call: TRBJ1-5; d_call: TRBD1; v_call: TRBV6-1; cdr3_aa: ASSEGSAGGSPYSNQPQH
clone_size: many; j_call: TRBJ1-5; d_call: TRBD1; v_call: TRBV28; cdr3_aa: ASSPFTGEGQPQH
clone_size: NA; j_call: TRBJ2-1; d_call: TRBD2; v_call: TRBV12-3/TRBV12-4; cdr3_aa: ASSPTSGSYNEQF
clone_size: NA; j_call: TRBJ1-5; d_call: TRBD1; v_call: TRBV12-3/TRBV12-4; cdr3_aa: ASRYRGDQSQH
clone_size: few; j_call: TRBJ2-7; d_call: TRBD2; v_call: TRBV5-1; cdr3_aa: ASSLRAGELYEQY
clone_size: many; j_call: TRBJ2-7; d_call: TRBD2; v_call: TRBV29-1; cdr3_aa: SVIPGLSFYEQY
clone_size: many; j_call: TRBJ1-4; d_call: NA; v_call: TRBV5-1; cdr3_aa: ASSFGQGREKLF
clone_size: few; j_call: TRBJ2-7; d_call: TRBD2; v_call: TRBV20-1; cdr3_aa: SATGETSDSYEQY
clone_size: many; j_call: TRBJ1-4; d_call: TRBD1; v_call: TRBV3-1; cdr3_aa: ASSQGQGASEKLF
clone_size: NA; j_call: TRBJ2-3; d_call: TRBD1; v_call: TRBV3-1; cdr3_aa: ASSPGTGEADTQY
clone_size: few; j_call: TRBJ1-3; d_call: TRBD1; v_call: TRBV5-1; cdr3_aa: ASRRGSGGFGNTIY
clone_size: many; j_call: TRBJ2-7; d_call: TRBD1; v_call: TRBV28; cdr3_aa: ASWGTGGYEQY
clone_size: few; j_call: TRBJ1-5; d_call: NA; v_call: TRBV5-1; cdr3_aa: ASSLDPNAGHQPQH
clone_size: NA; j_call: TRBJ2-2; d_call: NA; v_call: TRBV6-5; cdr3_aa: ASSYTSGNTGELF
clone_size: many; j_call: TRBJ1-2; d_call: TRBD1; v_call: TRBV11-2; cdr3_aa: ASSLGTGGYGGYT
clone_size: once; j_call: TRBJ1-1; d_call: NA; v_call: TRBV30; cdr3_aa: AWNGAGTEAL
clone_size: few; j_call: TRBJ2-7; d_call: NA; v_call: TRBV11-2; cdr3_aa: ASRPGTVLTSSYEQY
clone_size: NA; j_call: TRBJ1-1; d_call: NA; v_call: TRBV4-1; cdr3_aa: ASSQDPGFKAF
clone_size: NA; j_call: TRBJ2-7; d_call: TRBD1; v_call: TRBV6-1; cdr3_aa: ASRGGQVSSYEQY